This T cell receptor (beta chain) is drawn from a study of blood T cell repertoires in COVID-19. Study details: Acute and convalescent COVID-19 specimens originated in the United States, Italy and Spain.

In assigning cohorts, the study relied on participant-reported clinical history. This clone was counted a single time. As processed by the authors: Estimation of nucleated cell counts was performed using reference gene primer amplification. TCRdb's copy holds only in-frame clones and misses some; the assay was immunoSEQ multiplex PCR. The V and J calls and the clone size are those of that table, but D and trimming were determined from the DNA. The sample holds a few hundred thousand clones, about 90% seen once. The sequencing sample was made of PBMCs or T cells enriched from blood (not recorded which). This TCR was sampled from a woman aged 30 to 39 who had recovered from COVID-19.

The CDR3 reads CASTRQGSSYGYTF. The CDR3 bases are TGTGCCAGCACCCGACAGGGTTCGTCCTATGGCTACACCTTC. V is TRBV3-1 (or the pseudogene TRBV3-2) and J is TRBJ1-2, with 7 positions matching TRBD1. CDR1 and CDR2 (germline): LGHDT, YNNKEL (reference sequence). The V gene end was trimmed by 7 bases and the J gene end by 4 bases; junction bases not matched to a gene: 9. This CDR3 is built from 14 residues.